The 25 T cell receptor beta chains in this list originate from one sample, sequenced in a study of human T cells and chemical hapten exposure. Time point in this sample: patch test 2, 6 weeks after DPC sensitization. Treatment meaning: therapeutic diphenylcyclopropenone sensitization with weekly scalp DPC. TCRdb reprocessed the RACE reads with MiXCR, giving one entry per CDR3 protein. The sample records approximately 75,000 distinct CDR3 sequences, about 8% being singletons. Sequenced material: whole blood, taken in connection with sensitization to the hapten diphenylcyclopropenone (DPC). The receptors derive from a woman aged 50 to 60 with alopecia areata. Some clones in this sample may be carry-over from other donors' samples.

This clonotype was found a few times. The chain joins TRBV3-1 to TRBJ2-5, with 7 bases matching TRBD1. This CDR3 region has 12 residues. CDR1 LGHDT and CDR2 YNNKEL come from the germline V gene (reference sequence). V shed 5 bases and J 12 bases; nucleotides not matched to a gene: 9. For the CDR3, the DNA is TGTGCCAGCAGCTCCGACAGGGTCTCTAAGTACTTC. Translated: CASSSDRVSKYF.

This clonotype was observed many times. This sequence joins TRBV6-6 and TRBJ1-4; no clear D. The CDR3 loop spans 14 amino acids. Trimming took 5 bases from V and 8 from J, leaving 15 bases between them. CDR1 is MNHNY, CDR2 SVGAGI, per germline (reference sequence). The CDR3 DNA reads TGTGCCAGCAGTCCGGCCGCGGTTGGGGAAAAACTGTTTTTT. It translates to CASSPAAVGEKLFF.

This clonotype was observed a handful of times. The rearrangement uses TRBV6-5 and TRBJ2-7; D unclear. V was pared by 6 bases and J by 1 base, with 13 bases between. This CDR3 is 14 amino acids long. Germline V gene sequence: CDR1 MNHEY, CDR2 SVGAGI. CDR3 sequence (DNA): TGTGCCAGCAGCCCCGGACGGATTTCCTACGAGCAGTACTTC. Its protein product is CASSPGRISYEQYF.

The V gene is TRBV6-2 or TRBV6-3, the J gene TRBJ1-1; a weak D match, TRBD1 (6 bases). CDR3 length: 17 amino acids. V was cut by 0 bases and J by 0 bases, with 14 bases left in between. The germline gives CDR1 MNHEY, CDR2 SVGEGT. The CDR3 coding sequence is TGTGCCAGCAGTTACTCGACGGGGGCTGGCATGAACACTGAAGCTTTCTTT. Protein sequence: CASSYSTGAGMNTEAFF.

This clonotype was seen at least ten times. The gene calls are TRBV20-1 and TRBJ2-7, with unresolved D. The CDR3 is 12 residues long. Germline-derived CDR1 and CDR2 are DFQATT and SNEGSKA (reference sequence). The V gene lost 5 bases and the J gene lost 6 bases, with 14 bases spanning the gap. CDR3 loop: CSAGSSVSEQYF. CDR3 coding DNA: TGCAGTGCTGGGTCGAGTGTAAGCGAGCAGTACTTC.

This clonotype was seen repeatedly, ten times or more. The junction and the germline gene differ at one end; a read error may be behind it. The chain links TRBV12-3 or TRBV12-4 to TRBJ2-1, with D possibly being TRBD2 (6 bases). The CDR3 contains 14 residues. CDR3 sequence reads: CASSLWDSNNEQFF. The CDR3 DNA follows: TGTGCCAGCAGTTTGTGGGACTCCAACAATGAGCAGTTCTTC.

Many counts were recorded for this clonotype. The chain employs TRBV29-1 and TRBJ1-1; 9 nucleotides match TRBD1. Germline CDR1 and CDR2: SQVTM and ANQGSEA. The CDR3 is made up of 13 amino acids. Trimming took 7 bases from V and 6 from J; bases not matched to a gene: 9. CDR3 sequence reads: CSGNRGPNSEAFF. The CDR3 DNA reads as TGCAGCGGGAACAGGGGGCCTAATTCTGAAGCTTTCTTT.

In its sample, this clonotype was seen a few times. The rearrangement uses TRBV28 and TRBJ1-2; perhaps TRBD1 as D (6 bases). Germline lookup yields CDR1 MDHEN and CDR2 SYDVKM. V was pared by 1 base and J by 4 bases, with 13 bases between. The CDR3 runs to 15 residues. CDR3 sequence: CASSLLRGRGYGYTF. CDR3 in DNA: TGTGCCAGCAGTTTATTGCGGGGGCGCGGCTATGGCTACACCTTC.

The sample holds a few counts of this clonotype. The chain joins TRBV7-8 to TRBJ1-1; D ambiguous. Germline values: CDR1 SGHVS, CDR2 FQNEAQ. Trimming shortened V by 5 bases and J by 4 bases, and 14 bases separated the two germline ends. The CDR3 is 14 residues long. The CDR3 sequence: CASSATRGRTEAFF. The CDR3 region has the DNA TGTGCCAGCAGCGCAACACGGGGTCGCACTGAAGCTTTCTTT.

This clonotype was seen a handful of times. V and J are TRBV4-2 and TRBJ1-1; D gene uncertain. Germline V gene data show CDR1 as LGHNA and CDR2 as YNFKEQ. V was shortened by 1 base and J by 10 bases, with 13 bases between the two germline ends. This CDR3 comprises 13 residues. The CDR3 nucleotides are TGTGCCAGCAGCCAAGCTCGGCTTTCAGGAGCTTTCTTT. It specifies CASSQARLSGAFF.

This clonotype was seen repeatedly, ten times or more. V gene TRBV11-3 combines with J gene TRBJ1-1; 9 positions match TRBD1. The CDR3 is made up of 15 amino acids. In germline, CDR1 is SGHNT, CDR2 YENEEA. The V segment lost 3 bases and the J segment 6 bases; nucleotides outside the gene matches: 8. Here the CDR3 DNA reads TGTGCCAGCAGCTTGGCGGGACAGGGTGTGCCTGAAGCTTTCTTT. This translates into CASSLAGQGVPEAFF.

This clonotype was counted between two and nine times. The chain recombines TRBV20-1 with TRBJ2-7, with TRBD1 matching 7 bases. V trimming: 1 base; J trimming: 2 bases; junction bases outside the gene matches: 5. Looked up from germline, CDR1 is DFQATT and CDR2 is SNEGSKA (reference sequence). The CDR3 runs to 14 residues. CDR3 amino acids: CSARGRDRAYEQYF. The CDR3 region has the DNA TGCAGTGCTAGAGGCCGGGACAGAGCCTACGAGCAGTACTTC.

Many counts were recorded for this clonotype. V is TRBV27 and J is TRBJ2-5, with D possibly being TRBD2 (5 bases). V dropped 3 bases and J dropped 4 bases, with 12 bases sitting between them. The CDR3 contains 14 residues. Germline loops: CDR1 MNHEY, CDR2 SMNVEV (reference sequence). CDR3 amino acids: CASSLVTRGETQYF. Here the CDR3 DNA reads TGTGCCAGCAGTTTGGTCACTCGGGGAGAGACCCAGTACTTC.

Of note for this clonotype: A much larger clone differs from this one at a single base, so this may be a read error. This sequence joins TRBV7-2 and TRBJ2-3; no definite D call. This CDR3 is 14 amino acids long. Germline V gives CDR1 SGHTA, CDR2 FQGNSA. The DNA for the CDR3 is TGTGCCAGCAGCTTAGTTGCGGTCACAGATACGAAGTATTTT. It is translated as CASSLVAVTDTKYF.

The table lists this clonotype with a few counts. The rearrangement links TRBV7-2 to TRBJ2-1, with D tentatively TRBD2 (6 bases). Germline-derived CDR1 and CDR2 are SGHTA and FQGNSA. The CDR3 loop spans 15 amino acids. Between the trimmed V and J ends, which lost 3 bases and 3 bases, there was a span of 12 bases. DNA of the CDR3: TGTGCCAGCAGCTTTGATGATAGCGGCTACAATGAGCAGTTCTTC. Residues: CASSFDDSGYNEQFF.

The chain uses TRBV18 and TRBJ1-5; 9 positions match TRBD1. With V trimmed by 3 bases and J by 7 bases, 4 bases remained unmatched. Per germline, CDR1 KGHSH and CDR2 LQKENI. The CDR3 is made up of 14 amino acids. This CDR3 is CASSPGQGEQPQHF. The DNA for the CDR3 is TGTGCCAGCTCACCGGGACAGGGCGAACAGCCCCAGCATTTT.

This clonotype was counted at least ten times. The J gene is TRBJ2-1, the V gene TRBV11-3; the match to TRBD2 covers 11 bases. The germline V gene has CDR1 SGHNT and CDR2 YENEEA. Trimming took 2 bases from V and 4 from J; bases not matched to a gene: 4. The CDR3 is made up of 16 amino acids. In DNA, the CDR3 is TGTGCCAGCAGCTTAAGAACTAGCGGGAGTTACAATGAGCAGTTCTTC. As protein: CASSLRTSGSYNEQFF.

The J gene is TRBJ2-1, the V gene TRBV2, with D perhaps TRBD1 or TRBD2 (6 bases each). CDR3 size: 17 residues. Germline CDR1 is SNHLY and CDR2 is FYNNEI. V was shortened by 2 bases and J by 1 base, with 15 bases between the two germline ends. CDR3 DNA sequence: TGTGCCAGCAGTGAATGGGGGCGGGGTAAGTCCTACAATGAGCAGTTCTTC. Translating gives CASSEWGRGKSYNEQFF.

This clonotype was detected only a few times. The chain couples TRBV29-1 to TRBJ2-2; D unresolved. The CDR3 has 10 residues. Germline V gives CDR1 SQVTM, CDR2 ANQGSEA. The V gene lost 6 bases and the J gene lost 8 bases, with 7 bases spanning the gap. This CDR3 is CSVWAGELFF. Here the CDR3 DNA reads TGCAGCGTCTGGGCGGGGGAGCTGTTTTTT.

The chain couples TRBV27 to TRBJ2-1; D remains unclear. This CDR3 contains 13 residues. Germline V lookup: CDR1 MNHEY, CDR2 SMNVEV (reference sequence). Trimming cost V 7 bases and J 3 bases, with 10 bases left between them. The DNA for the CDR3 is TGTGCCAGCACGACTTCTAGCTACAATGAGCAGTTCTTC. Translating gives CASTTSSYNEQFF.

In this sample, this clonotype turned up many times. The V call is TRBV2, the J call TRBJ2-3; 12 bases fit TRBD1. Germline values: CDR1 SNHLY, CDR2 FYNNEI. With 6 bases clipped from V and 6 bases from J, the junction kept 4 bases outside the gene matches. This CDR3 comprises 14 residues. CDR3 region: CASSGTGGNDTQYF. The CDR3 nucleotides read TGTGCCAGCAGCGGGACAGGGGGCAACGATACGCAGTATTTT.

This clonotype was counted only a few times. CDR3 in DNA: TGTGCCAGCAGTTCCGGGCCCCGCGGGGCCGAGCAGTACTTC. Its protein is CASSSGPRGAEQYF. The chain has TRBV28 and TRBJ2-7; weak D call: TRBD2 (6 bases). The CDR3 is 14 amino acids. The V gene's germline CDR1 is MDHEN and CDR2 SYDVKM. V was shortened by 4 bases and J by 6 bases, with 16 bases between the two germline ends.

There are a few counts of this clonotype. The chain has TRBV12-3 or TRBV12-4 and TRBJ2-6; TRBD1 matches 8 bases. The CDR3 contains 17 residues. With 4 bases clipped from V and 2 bases from J, the junction kept 7 bases outside the gene matches. The CDR3 nucleotides read TGTGCCAGCAGTTCCTCAGGGGGCGGGACTGGGGCCAACGTCCTGACTTTC. Its protein product is CASSSSGGGTGANVLTF.

This clonotype was seen only a few times. The chain couples TRBV7-2 to TRBJ1-5; D perhaps matches TRBD1 (6 bases). Germline assignment: CDR1 SGHTA and CDR2 FQGNSA. Trimming removed 5 bases at V and 0 bases at J, with 17 bases between. This CDR3 region has 17 residues. The CDR3 DNA follows: TGTGCCAGCAGCCTTTCGGACAGCCTATATAGCAATCAGCCCCAGCATTTT. Translation: CASSLSDSLYSNQPQHF.

This clonotype was recorded at least ten times. The V gene is TRBV20-1, the J gene TRBJ2-7, with 8 bases identical to TRBD1. V was clipped by 4 bases and J by 5 bases; unmatched bases: 10. Germline V lookup: CDR1 DFQATT, CDR2 SNEGSKA (reference sequence). The CDR3 loop spans 14 amino acids. DNA for the CDR3: TGCAGTGCTATGGACAGGGTTACCATCAACGAGCAGTACTTC. Protein sequence: CSAMDRVTINEQYF.